The 32 T cell receptor beta chains reported below all come from one sample, sequenced in a study of cytomegalovirus exposure and HLA in healthy donors. A multiplex PCR was run with 60 Vbeta primers and 13 Jbeta primers. Generated by immunoSEQ multiplex PCR, the TCRdb table keeps only in-frame clones and is missing some. The repertoire holds over 150,000 clones, with around 86% as singletons. Sequencing was done on a sample of PBMCs. The receptors come from a male donor in good health and CMV-seronegative.

The gene calls are TRBV5-8 and TRBJ1-2, with no clear D. Germline CDR1 and CDR2: SGHTS and YDEGEE. The V end lost 4 bases, the J end lost 3 bases, and 10 bases lay between the germline ends. The CDR3 runs 13 residues. The CDR3 here is CASSVTPDYGYTF. The CDR3 DNA follows: TGTGCCAGCAGCGTGACACCAGACTATGGCTACACCTTC.

The V call is TRBV5-1, the J call TRBJ2-4, with 10 bases aligning to TRBD1. The CDR3 runs 13 residues. Germline CDR1 reads SGHRS; CDR2 reads YFSETQ. With 0 bases clipped from V and 9 bases from J, the junction kept 0 bases outside the gene matches. The CDR3 region is CASSLGDRGIQYF. The DNA of the CDR3 is TGCGCCAGCAGCTTGGGGGACAGGGGCATTCAGTACTTC. Together with reference TRBV5-1 and TRBJ2-4, the CDR3 gives the full variable domain: KAGVTQTPRYLIKTRGQQVTLSCSPISGHRSVSWYQQTPGQGLQFLFEYFSETQRNKGNFPGRFSGRQFSNSRSEMNVSTLELGDSALYLCASSLGDRGIQYFGAGTRLSVL.

The rearrangement links TRBV19 to TRBJ2-3; TRBD1 agrees at 8 bases. CDR1 is LNHDA, CDR2 SQIVND, per germline (reference sequence). This CDR3 contains 15 residues. J lost 0 bases, V lost 4 bases, and 3 bases had no gene match. In DNA, the CDR3 is TGTGCCAGTAGTACAGGGACAGGTAGCACAGATACGCAGTATTTT. Amino acid sequence: CASSTGTGSTDTQYF.

As regards this clone: Compared with germline, one end of the junction differs, possibly owing to a read error. The identical CDR3 is also encoded by other nucleotide sequences in the sample. V usage is TRBV11-2 and J usage is TRBJ1-1; a possible D gene is TRBD1 (5 bases). Looked up from germline, CDR1 is SGHAT and CDR2 is FQNNGV. This CDR3 is 15 amino acids long. The DNA of the CDR3 is TGTGCCAGCAGCCTAACCGGGGGACGGATCACTGAAGCCTTCTTT. Translating it yields CASSLTGGRITEAFF.

V and J are TRBV5-6 and TRBJ2-2, with D unresolved. Between the trimmed V and J ends, which lost 0 bases and 6 bases, there was a span of 15 bases. The CDR3 runs 16 residues. Germline CDR1 is SGHDT and CDR2 is YYEEEE. The CDR3 nucleotides read TGTGCCAGCAGCTTGGCTCGGGTCAGAATACCCGGGGAGCTGTTTTTT. Amino acid sequence: CASSLARVRIPGELFF.

The CDR3 sequence is CASRGSTGPVSNYGYTF. The CDR3, as DNA: TGTGCCAGCAGGGGATCGACAGGGCCCGTATCGAACTATGGCTACACCTTC. This rearrangement joins TRBV5-4 to TRBJ1-2; 7 positions agree with TRBD1. This CDR3 region has 17 residues. Trimming removed 5 bases from V and 2 bases from J; junction bases left unmatched: 15. CDR1 and CDR2 from the germline V gene are SGHNT and YYREEE (reference sequence).

In DNA, the CDR3 is TGTGCCAGCTTACCTCGACTGACAGCAAGCAATGAGCAGTTCTTC. Amino acids: CASLPRLTASNEQFF. The chain carries TRBV7-2 and TRBJ2-1, with D possibly TRBD1 on 5 matching bases. The ends were cut back, 8 bases at V and 6 bases at J, with 20 bases in the middle. The CDR3 contains 15 residues. The germline gives CDR1 SGHTA, CDR2 FQGNSA.

This clone was observed a single time. The chain is built from TRBV18 and TRBJ1-1; D unclear. Trimming pared 0 bases from V and 4 bases from J, leaving 6 bases between. In germline, CDR1 is KGHSH, CDR2 LQKENI. The CDR3 length is 13 residues. The CDR3 nucleotides are TGTGCCAGCTCACCACCCCGGAGCACTGAAGCTTTCTTT. This translates into CASSPPRSTEAFF.

This clone was counted a single time. This rearrangement joins TRBV5-4 to TRBJ2-3, with 13 bases aligning to TRBD2. CDR3 length: 16 amino acids. V lost 4 bases and J lost 4; bases outside the gene matches: 6. Looked up from germline, CDR1 is SGHNT and CDR2 is YYREEE (reference sequence). CDR3 DNA sequence: TGTGCCAGCAGCCCAGGGACTAGCGGGACGGCAGATACGCAGTATTTT. Protein: CASSPGTSGTADTQYF.

The chain couples TRBV5-8 to TRBJ1-4; no definite D call. CDR3 length: 14 residues. The germline gives CDR1 SGHTS, CDR2 YDEGEE. V was shortened by 4 bases and J by 1 base, with 8 bases between the two germline ends. The CDR3 DNA sequence: TGTGCCAGCAGCCCCCTGCGAACTAATGAAAAACTGTTTTTT. This codes for CASSPLRTNEKLFF.

The chain has TRBV18 and TRBJ2-1; 9 nucleotides align to TRBD2. The germline CDR1 and CDR2 sequences are KGHSH and LQKENI. The CDR3 is 16 amino acids. J gave up 3 bases and V 2 bases, and 5 bases lay outside the gene matches. The CDR3 DNA follows: TGTGCCAGCTCACCAGCCGGGACTAGCAACTACAATGAGCAGTTCTTC. This encodes CASSPAGTSNYNEQFF.

The J gene is TRBJ1-1, the V gene TRBV4-1; D is ambiguous. Trimming stripped 1 base from V and 0 bases from J, with 6 bases between. This CDR3 is 14 amino acids long. CDR1 and CDR2 (germline): MGHRA, YSYEKL. Here the CDR3 DNA reads TGCGCCAGCAGCCAAGGACTCATGAACACTGAAGCTTTCTTT. The encoded protein is CASSQGLMNTEAFF.

Only a few counts were recorded for this clone. J is TRBJ2-5 and V is TRBV29-1; tentative D call: TRBD1 (7 bases). This CDR3 comprises 14 residues. The V gene's germline CDR1 is SQVTM and CDR2 ANQGSEA. V lost 6 bases and J 7 bases, leaving 21 bases between the germline ends. CDR3 region: CSVTGTAGRGTQYF. The CDR3 coding sequence is TGCAGCGTGACCGGGACAGCGGGCCGCGGGACCCAGTACTTC.

The chain combines TRBV5-1 with TRBJ1-4; 7 bases agree with TRBD1. Germline CDR1 SGHRS, CDR2 YFSETQ. Trimming removed 0 bases from V and 5 bases from J; junction bases left unmatched: 7. The CDR3 has 16 residues. The CDR3 bases are TGCGCCAGCAGCTTGGATACCGGGACAGAGAATGAAAAACTGTTTTTT. It specifies CASSLDTGTENEKLFF.

The genes are TRBV7-2 and TRBJ2-3; the match to TRBD2 covers 10 bases. In germline, CDR1 is SGHTA, CDR2 FQGNSA. The J segment lost 2 bases and the V segment lost 5 bases, leaving 4 bases of the junction unmatched. This CDR3 is 15 amino acids long. CDR3 sequence reads: CASSPTSGHTDTQYF. CDR3 nucleotides: TGTGCCAGCAGCCCGACTAGCGGGCACACAGATACGCAGTATTTT.

In this sample, this clone turned up a few times. This chain joins TRBV5-1 and TRBJ2-7; the match to TRBD1 covers 9 bases. Germline V CDR1 and CDR2: SGHRS, YFSETQ. The CDR3 runs to 16 residues. With 3 bases clipped from V and 5 bases from J, the junction kept 12 bases outside the gene matches. CDR3 sequence reads: CASSSLPTGGGDEQYF. As DNA, the CDR3 is TGCGCCAGCAGCTCTTTACCCACAGGGGGCGGCGACGAGCAGTACTTC.

In the case of this clone: An end of the junction differs from the germline gene, which may be a read error. The chain is built from TRBV18 and TRBJ2-1; a possible D gene is TRBD2 (5 bases). The CDR3 sequence is 14 residues long. CDR1 and CDR2 (germline): KGHSH, LQKENI. CDR3 in DNA: TGTGCCAGCTCACCAAGACTAACCGAGAACGAGCAGCTCTTC. The encoded protein is CASSPRLTENEQLF.

V gene TRBV18 combines with J gene TRBJ1-6; D gene ambiguous. The V and J ends lost 8 bases and 7 bases respectively, with 9 bases between them. The CDR3 runs 12 residues. The V gene's germline CDR1 is KGHSH and CDR2 LQKENI. The CDR3 here is CASQRANSPLHF. The CDR3 DNA sequence: TGTGCCAGCCAGCGGGCGAATTCACCCCTCCACTTT.

As to this clone: The sample contains more than one DNA sequence encoding this CDR3. V usage is TRBV29-1 and J usage is TRBJ2-3, with D hard to call. Deletions cut 5 bases from V and 0 bases from J, with 3 bases between. This CDR3 is built from 11 residues. The germline CDR1 and CDR2 sequences are SQVTM and ANQGSEA. The CDR3 loop reads CSVSSTDTQYF. The CDR3 region has the DNA TGCAGCGTTTCTAGCACAGATACGCAGTATTTT.

The rearrangement uses TRBV18 and TRBJ1-1, with 8 bases lining up with TRBD1. J lost 5 bases, V lost 1 base, and 12 bases had no gene match. The CDR3 has 17 residues. Germline V gives CDR1 KGHSH, CDR2 LQKENI. CDR3 amino acids: CASSPQPETGVRTEAFF. CDR3 sequence (DNA): TGTGCCAGCTCACCACAACCAGAGACAGGGGTAAGGACTGAAGCTTTCTTT.

V gene TRBV4-1 combines with J gene TRBJ2-3, with TRBD1 identical over 9 bases. This CDR3 has 16 amino acids. The V and J ends lost 5 bases and 4 bases, in that order; junction bases with no gene match: 10. CDR1 is MGHRA, CDR2 YSYEKL, per germline. The CDR3 protein is CASSKRTGELADTQYF. The DNA of the CDR3 is TGCGCCAGCAGCAAAAGGACAGGGGAATTGGCAGATACGCAGTATTTT.

This chain links TRBV28 with TRBJ1-1; D may be TRBD1 (5 bases). The CDR3 sequence is 12 residues long. The V gene lost 8 bases and the J gene lost 4 bases, with 11 bases spanning the gap. Per germline, CDR1 MDHEN and CDR2 SYDVKM. In DNA, the CDR3 is TGTGCCAGCTGGGCAGGGCTCACTGAAGCTTTCTTT. Protein product: CASWAGLTEAFF.

V usage is TRBV5-4 and J usage is TRBJ1-5, with a weak D call TRBD1 (6 bases). With 6 bases removed from V and 2 bases from J, the gap between germline ends came to 12 bases. Looked up from germline, CDR1 is SGHNT and CDR2 is YYREEE (reference sequence). The CDR3 is made up of 14 amino acids. The CDR3, as DNA: TGTGCCAGCACAGTACAGGGAGGCAATCAGCCCCAGCATTTT. Translating gives CASTVQGGNQPQHF.

CDR3: CASSLRQGVSTDTQYF. CDR3 DNA sequence: TGTGCCAGCTCCCTTCGACAGGGGGTTAGCACAGATACGCAGTATTTT. The genes are TRBV18 and TRBJ2-3; 9 nucleotides agree with TRBD1. J gave up 0 bases and V 6 bases, and 7 bases lay outside the gene matches. The germline V gene encodes CDR1 KGHSH and CDR2 LQKENI. The CDR3 has 16 amino acids.

J is TRBJ2-6 and V is TRBV27; no definite D call. Per the germline V gene, CDR1 is MNHEY and CDR2 is SMNVEV (reference sequence). The CDR3 runs 16 residues. The V end was cut by 3 bases, the J end by 0 bases, with 9 bases between. CDR3 bases: TGTGCCAGCAGTTTGCTGTCGAGCTCTGGGGCCAACGTCCTGACTTTC. The encoded protein is CASSLLSSSGANVLTF.

The rearrangement uses TRBV5-6 and TRBJ2-5; a possible D gene is TRBD2 (5 bases). CDR1 is SGHDT and CDR2 is YYEEEE in the germline V gene. The V end lost 0 bases, the J end lost 5 bases, and 8 bases lay between the germline ends. The CDR3 loop spans 13 amino acids. For the CDR3, the DNA is TGTGCCAGCAGCTTGGCCGGAGGTGAGACCCAGTACTTC. This gives the protein CASSLAGGETQYF.

This clone has just one count. The rearrangement joins TRBV4-3 to TRBJ2-7, with 8 bases matching TRBD2. The CDR3 is made up of 19 amino acids. Per germline, CDR1 LGHNA and CDR2 YSLEER. Unmatched junction bases numbered 15, after V lost 0 bases and J lost 2 bases. CDR3 DNA sequence: TGCGCCAGCAGCCAAGATCCCACCGGCTTAGCGGGGCGCCCCTACGAGCAGTACTTC. Translated: CASSQDPTGLAGRPYEQYF.

V gene TRBV5-5 combines with J gene TRBJ1-4; TRBD1 aligns across 7 bases. The length of the CDR3 is 15 residues. Germline CDR1 reads SGHKS; CDR2 reads YYEKEE (reference sequence). V was clipped by 4 bases and J by 4 bases; unmatched bases: 7. CDR3 nucleotides: TGTGCCAGCAGCCCGTGGGACAGCCTTAATGAAAAACTGTTTTTT. This sequence encodes CASSPWDSLNEKLFF.

This chain joins TRBV7-2 and TRBJ1-1; TRBD1 is a possible D gene (6 bases). This CDR3 contains 14 residues. Between the trimmed V and J ends, which lost 5 bases and 7 bases, there was a span of 17 bases. CDR1 is SGHTA, CDR2 FQGNSA, per germline. In DNA form, the CDR3 reads TGTGCCAGCAGCCCCTCCCGGGGGGCAGGTGAAGCTTTCTTT. Protein sequence: CASSPSRGAGEAFF. Looking up the rest from reference TRBV7-2 and TRBJ1-1 gives the full variable domain: GAGVSQSPSNKVTEKGKDVELRCDPISGHTALYWYRQSLGQGLEFLIYFQGNSAPDKSGLPSDRFSAERTGGSVSTLTIQRTQQEDSAVYLCASSPSRGAGEAFFGQGTRLTVV.

The genes are TRBV29-1 and TRBJ1-1; a weak D match, TRBD1 (6 bases). Germline CDR1 SQVTM, CDR2 ANQGSEA. This CDR3 has 16 residues. V lost 5 bases to trimming and J lost 0 bases, with 19 bases between them. Written as DNA, the CDR3 is TGCAGCGTTCTCGGGGCACAGGGACCAATGAACACTGAAGCTTTCTTT. This encodes CSVLGAQGPMNTEAFF.

The chain recombines TRBV27 with TRBJ2-1; 8 nucleotides agree with TRBD1. J gave up 3 bases and V 6 bases, and 4 bases lay outside the gene matches. The CDR3 loop spans 14 amino acids. The germline CDR1 and CDR2 sequences are MNHEY and SMNVEV (reference sequence). CDR3 residues: CASSGQGLYNEQFF. The DNA for the CDR3 is TGTGCCAGCAGCGGACAGGGTCTCTACAATGAGCAGTTCTTC.

This clone was recorded a few times. The rearrangement links TRBV6-4 to TRBJ1-6, with TRBD1 as a possible D gene (6 bases). The V end lost 5 bases, the J end lost 5 bases, and 13 bases lay between the germline ends. Germline assignment: CDR1 MRHNA and CDR2 SNTAGT. The length of the CDR3 is 15 residues. DNA for the CDR3: TGTGCCAGCAGTCGGGGAACAGGGAATAATTCACCCCTCCACTTT. This translates into CASSRGTGNNSPLHF.